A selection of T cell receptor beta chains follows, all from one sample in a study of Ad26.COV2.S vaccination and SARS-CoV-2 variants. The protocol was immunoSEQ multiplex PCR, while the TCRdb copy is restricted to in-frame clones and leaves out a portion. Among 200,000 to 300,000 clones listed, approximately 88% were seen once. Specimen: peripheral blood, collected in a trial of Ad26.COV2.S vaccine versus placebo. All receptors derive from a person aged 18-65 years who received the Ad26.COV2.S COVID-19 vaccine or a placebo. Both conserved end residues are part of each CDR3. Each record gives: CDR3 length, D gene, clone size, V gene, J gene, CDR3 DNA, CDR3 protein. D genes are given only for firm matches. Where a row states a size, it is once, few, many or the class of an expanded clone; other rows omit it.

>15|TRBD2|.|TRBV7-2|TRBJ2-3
TGTGCCAGCAGGACTAGCGGCTACTACACAGATACGCAGTATTTT
CASRTSGYYTDTQYF
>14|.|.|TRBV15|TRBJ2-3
TGTGCCACCAGCAGAGGGAGTCCGCCAGATACGCAGTATTTT
CATSRGSPPDTQYF
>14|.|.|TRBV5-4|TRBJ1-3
TGTGCCAGCAGCTTAAAGGGGTCTGGAAACACCATATATTTT
CASSLKGSGNTIYF
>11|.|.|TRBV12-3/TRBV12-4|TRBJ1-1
TGTGCCAGCAGTTTAGCCCGGGCAGCTTTCTTT
CASSLARAAFF
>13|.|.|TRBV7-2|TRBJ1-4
TGTGCCAGCAGGGACAGAAGAAATGAAAAACTGTTTTTT
CASRDRRNEKLFF
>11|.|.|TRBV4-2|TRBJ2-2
TGTGCCACCCAGTCTTCCGGGGAGCTGTTTTTT
CATQSSGELFF
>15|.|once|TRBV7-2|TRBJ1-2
TGTGCCAGCAGCACCACAGGCGGACGGCTCTATGGCTACACCTTC
CASSTTGGRLYGYTF
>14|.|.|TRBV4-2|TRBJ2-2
TGTGCCAGCAGCCAAGTAGTGAACACCGGGGAGCTGTTTTTT
CASSQVVNTGELFF
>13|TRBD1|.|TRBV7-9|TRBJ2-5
TGTGCCAGCAGACGACAGGGTCCGGAGACCCAGTACTTC
CASRRQGPETQYF
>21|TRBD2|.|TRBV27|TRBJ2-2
TGTGCCAGCAGCGGAACCCGCCCGGGACTAGCGGGAGTTAGTGACACCGGGGAGCTGTTTTTT
CASSGTRPGLAGVSDTGELFF
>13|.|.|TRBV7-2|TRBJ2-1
TGTGCCAGCAGCTTGGCGGCTAACAATGAGCAGTTCTTC
CASSLAANNEQFF
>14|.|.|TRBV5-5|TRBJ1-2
TGTGCCAGCAGCTTGGAAAGGGGCGGCTATGGCTACACCTTC
CASSLERGGYGYTF
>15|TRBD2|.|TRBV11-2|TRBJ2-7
TGTGCCAGCAGCTTAGTGGCGGGAGGGGCCCACGAGCAGTACTTC
CASSLVAGGAHEQYF
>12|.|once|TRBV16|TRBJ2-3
TGTGCCAGCAGCCCTGAGATAGATACGCAGTATTTT
CASSPEIDTQYF
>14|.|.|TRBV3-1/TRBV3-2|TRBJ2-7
TGTGCCAGCAGCCTTACTAGGAAGTCCTACGAGCAGTACTTC
CASSLTRKSYEQYF
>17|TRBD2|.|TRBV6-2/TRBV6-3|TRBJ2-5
TGTGCCAGCAGTTACTCGAAAGGAGCGGGGGGCCAGGAGACCCAGTACTTC
CASSYSKGAGGQETQYF
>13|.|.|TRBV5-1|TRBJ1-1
TGCGCCAGCAGCCCCGCCTCGGACACTGAAGCTTTCTTT
CASSPASDTEAFF
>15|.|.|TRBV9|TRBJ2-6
TGTGCCAGCAGCGTAGACAGGAGGGGGGCCAACGTCCTGACTTTC
CASSVDRRGANVLTF
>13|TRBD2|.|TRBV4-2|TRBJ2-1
TGTGCCAGCAGCCCGCGAGGTAGCGGGAGACCGTTCTTC
CASSPRGSGRPFF
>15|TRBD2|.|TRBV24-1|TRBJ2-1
TGTGCCACCAGTGAGCTAGCGGGAGCCCGCAATGAGCAGTTCTTC
CATSELAGARNEQFF